This entry describes one TCR beta chain. No antigen is known for it. The data belong to a study of cytomegalovirus exposure and HLA in healthy donors. Method: immunoSEQ multiplex PCR; TCRdb's copy keeps in-frame clones and lacks some. The table has 150,000 to 200,000 clones, about 89% seen once; the top ten hold about 7.7%. Study results and caveats: The study labeled under 200 TCR beta chains cytomegalovirus-associated. Most TCR sequences were uncommon, yet certain public TCRs appeared in many donors. One later analysis, an examination of the 100 to 150 validation repertoires, found that first-cohort TCR clusters tended to co-occur in them.

The CDR3 is 13 amino acids. Germline trimming cut 8 bases from V and 0 bases from J; bases unmatched to any gene: 3. Germline V CDR1 and CDR2: LNHDA, SQIVND (reference sequence). The J gene is TRBJ1-1, the V gene TRBV19; 7 nucleotides agree with TRBD1. The origin of this receptor is a man aged 30 to 45 in good health and CMV-seropositive. The sample taken for sequencing was PBMCs. CDR3 sequence (DNA): TGTGCCAGTGCGACAGGGATGAACACTGAAGCTTTCTTT. Amino acid sequence: CASATGMNTEAFF.